This T cell receptor (beta chain) stems from a study of shared clonotypes between healthy human individuals. On the study more broadly: The donor group consisted of two women and three men, aged 18 to 49. The study, taken as a whole, reports: The diversity represented, both genetic and in exposure history, was limited by few donors. It was expected that sequencing depth would affect clonotype sharing among donors.

The CDR3 spans 16 residues. The germline V gene encodes CDR1 GTSNPN and CDR2 SVGIG (reference sequence). The trim removed 0 bases at V and 10 bases at J, leaving 11 bases unmatched. Deep was the level at which the assay was run. Repertoires were generated with immunoSEQ multiplex PCR, while TCRdb's copy carries only in-frame clones and drops some. The sample shows about half a million clones, more than 75% of them seen only once. To note about this clone: Its target is not known.

The clonotype was recovered from a woman aged 40 to 49 in good health. Some clones in this sample may be carry-over from other donors' samples. The chain recombines TRBV30 with TRBJ2-2, with 10 bases that match TRBD2. Sequencing was performed on PBMCs. As DNA, the CDR3 is TGTGCCTGGAGTGTAACTCGGACTAGCGGCGGGTTGGAGCTGTTTTTT. Its translation: CAWSVTRTSGGLELFF.